This TCR beta chain is from a study of T cells after posttransplantation cyclophosphamide. General study findings and limits: Donor CD8+ memory clones often dominated recipient blood repertoires at later times. After PTCy, TRB diversity resembled that of CNI/methotrexate controls.

The germline V gene has CDR1 MDHEN and CDR2 SYDVKM. After removal of 1 base from V and 3 bases from J, the junction contained 6 bases not matched to a gene. The CDR3 runs to 16 residues. Using immunoSEQ multiplex PCR, the repertoire was profiled, and TCRdb retains in-frame clones only, with some absent. Among about 22,000 clones listed, approximately 88% were seen once. Control samples came 1 year after myeloablative marrow transplants with methotrexate plus calcineurin inhibitor. As to this clone: Its matching antigen is unknown.

This receptor was identified in a female patient between 50 and 60 years old who received an allogeneic stem cell transplant from an unrelated donor, was CMV-positive, and had chronic GVHD only. Some T cells may be provided by the graft donor. The chain uses TRBV28 and TRBJ1-5; the match to TRBD1 covers 7 bases. Specimen: PBMCs, collected after an allogeneic stem cell transplant with a calcineurin inhibitor and methotrexate. The CDR3: CASSLLGQSFNQPQHF. DNA of the CDR3: TGTGCCAGCAGTTTATTGGGACAGTCCTTCAATCAGCCCCAGCATTTT.